The 18 T cell receptor beta chains below were found in one sample sequenced in a study of OX40 agonist ivuxolimab in advanced cancers. Sequenced by immunoSEQ multiplex PCR; TCRdb stores in-frame clones only, minus some. The data show some 67,000 clones, roughly 85% seen once. The material sequenced was CD4+ or CD8+ T cells sorted from blood, taken in a trial of the OX40 agonist ivuxolimab. The receptors here all came from an adult with an advanced solid tumor such as melanoma, head and neck, liver or kidney cancer.

The chain uses TRBV6-5 and TRBJ1-3; D gene unclear. V shed 2 bases and J shed 1 base, with 6 bases lying between them. CDR3 length equals 14 residues. In germline, CDR1 is MNHEY, CDR2 SVGAGI. The CDR3 DNA sequence: TGTGCCAGCAGTTACGGCGGGTCTGGAAACACCATATATTTT. It specifies CASSYGGSGNTIYF.

In its sample, this clone was seen a few times. J is TRBJ1-6 and V is TRBV25-1; a weak D match, TRBD1 (5 bases). V shed 3 bases and J shed 10 bases, with 7 bases lying between them. Germline CDR1 reads MGHDK; CDR2 reads SYGVNS. This CDR3 is built from 12 residues. The CDR3 reads CASSDRVSPLHF. CDR3 sequence (DNA): TGTGCCAGCAGTGACAGGGTATCACCCCTCCACTTT. The whole variable domain, remainder taken from reference TRBV25-1 and TRBJ1-6, is EADIYQTPRYLVIGTGKKITLECSQTMGHDKMYWYQQDPGMELHLIHYSYGVNSTEKGDLSSESTVSRIRTEHFPLTLESARPSHTSQYLCASSDRVSPLHFGNGTRLTVT.

This chain connects TRBV2 to TRBJ2-7; 9 nucleotides agree with TRBD2. Per germline, CDR1 SNHLY and CDR2 FYNNEI. Trimming removed 8 bases from V and 1 base from J; junction bases left unmatched: 6. CDR3 size: 14 residues. This CDR3 reads CASRQRGVSYEQYF. The CDR3, as DNA: TGTGCCAGCCGGCAGCGGGGGGTATCCTACGAGCAGTACTTC. The whole variable domain, remainder taken from reference TRBV2 and TRBJ2-7, is EPEVTQTPSHQVTQMGQEVILRCVPISNHLYFYWYRQILGQKVEFLVSFYNNEISEKSEIFDDQFSVERPDGSNFTLKIRSTKLEDSAMYFCASRQRGVSYEQYFGPGTRLTVT.

This clone was detected only a few times. V is TRBV11-1 and J is TRBJ2-5, with 10 nucleotides matching TRBD1. Germline loops: CDR1 SGHAT, CDR2 FQDESV (reference sequence). The V gene end was trimmed by 4 bases and the J gene end by 5 bases; junction bases not matched to a gene: 7. The CDR3 runs to 15 residues. DNA of the CDR3: TGTGCCAGCAGCTCCCGACAGGGGGCGGGGGAGACCCAGTACTTC. Its translation is CASSSRQGAGETQYF.

The sample holds a few counts of this clone. The chain couples TRBV30 to TRBJ1-1; D might be TRBD1 (6 bases). V was cut by 3 bases and J by 4 bases, with 15 bases left in between. Looked up from germline, CDR1 is GTSNPN and CDR2 is SVGIG (reference sequence). This CDR3 comprises 14 residues. The chain's CDR3 is CAWSSHRVGTEAFF. The CDR3 DNA reads TGTGCCTGGAGCTCACACAGGGTAGGCACTGAAGCTTTCTTT.

Concerning this clone: One end of the junction fails to match germline, which may point to a read error. This CDR3 is also generated by other DNA sequences in the sample. This rearrangement joins TRBV30 to TRBJ1-2; D gene unclear. Per the germline V gene, CDR1 is GTSNPN and CDR2 is SVGIG (reference sequence). The length of the CDR3 is 12 residues. The CDR3 loop reads CAWSIQNYGYTF. In DNA, the CDR3 is TGTGCCTGGAGTATACAGAACTATGGCTATACCTTC.

This chain connects TRBV19 to TRBJ2-7, with D perhaps TRBD1 (6 bases). The V and J ends lost 5 bases and 4 bases respectively, with 12 bases between them. CDR3 length: 13 residues. Germline V gives CDR1 LNHDA, CDR2 SQIVND (reference sequence). The CDR3 is CASSLAGEYEQYF. CDR3 DNA sequence: TGTGCCAGTAGTCTCGCAGGGGAATACGAGCAGTACTTC.

The rearrangement uses TRBV30 and TRBJ1-2; TRBD1 agrees at 7 bases. The germline V gene encodes CDR1 GTSNPN and CDR2 SVGIG (reference sequence). This CDR3 is 13 amino acids long. J gave up 4 bases and V 2 bases, and 4 bases lay outside the gene matches. The CDR3, as DNA: TGTGCCTGGAGTCGGACAGGCACCTATGGCTACACCTTC. Its translation is CAWSRTGTYGYTF. The full variable domain, rest sourced from reference TRBV30 and TRBJ1-2, is SQTIHQWPATLVQPVGSPLSLECTVEGTSNPNLYWYRQAAGRGLQLLFYSVGIGQISSEVPQNLSASRPQDRQFILSSKKLLLSDSGFYLCAWSRTGTYGYTFGSGTRLTVV.

The chain employs TRBV6-1 and TRBJ2-7, with 13 bases matching TRBD2. The CDR3 totals 14 residues. The germline V gene has CDR1 MNHNS and CDR2 SASEGT. J lost 9 bases, V lost 5 bases, and 7 bases had no gene match. CDR3 nucleotide sequence: TGTGCCAGCAGTTTAAGACTAGCGGGAGGCGGGCAGTACTTC. Residues: CASSLRLAGGGQYF.

The chain carries TRBV19 and TRBJ1-1, with D possibly being TRBD1 (6 bases). The V end lost 3 bases, the J end lost 3 bases, and 17 bases lay between the germline ends. Germline CDR1 LNHDA, CDR2 SQIVND (reference sequence). The CDR3 runs 16 residues. Here the CDR3 reads CASSIGRHRAHTEAFF. CDR3 nucleotide sequence: TGTGCCAGTAGTATTGGTAGACACAGGGCCCACACTGAAGCTTTCTTT.

This rearrangement joins TRBV5-4 to TRBJ1-1; a weak D match, TRBD1 (5 bases). CDR1 is SGHNT, CDR2 YYREEE, per germline (reference sequence). This CDR3 has 14 amino acids. The V and J ends lost 2 bases and 4 bases respectively, with 12 bases between them. CDR3 loop: CASSFRGQTTEAFF. DNA of the CDR3: TGTGCCAGCAGCTTCCGGGGCCAGACCACTGAAGCTTTCTTT. The full variable domain, in which reference TRBV5-4 and TRBJ1-1 provide the parts outside the CDR3, is ETGVTQSPTHLIKTRGQQVTLRCSSQSGHNTVSWYQQALGQGPQFIFQYYREEENGRGNFPPRFSGLQFPNYSSELNVNALELDDSALYLCASSFRGQTTEAFFGQGTRLTVV.

This clone was observed once. The CDR3 here is CASSYSGGGYGYTF. The DNA of the CDR3 is TGTGCCAGCAGTTACTCGGGCGGAGGATATGGCTACACCTTC. V usage is TRBV6-5 and J usage is TRBJ1-2; D unresolved. V gave up 0 bases and J gave up 5 bases, with 10 bases separating them. Per the germline V gene, CDR1 is MNHEY and CDR2 is SVGAGI. There are 14 residues in the CDR3.

The chain uses TRBV6-5 and TRBJ1-1; tentative D call: TRBD1 (5 bases). Germline values: CDR1 MNHEY, CDR2 SVGAGI. Between the trimmed V and J ends, which lost 2 bases and 3 bases, there was a span of 13 bases. The CDR3 loop spans 15 amino acids. CDR3 amino acids: CASSYGGLGYTEAFF. The CDR3, as DNA: TGTGCCAGCAGTTACGGGGGACTAGGGTACACTGAAGCTTTCTTT.

The rearrangement uses TRBV2 and TRBJ1-2, with D perhaps TRBD1 (5 bases). Looked up from germline, CDR1 is SNHLY and CDR2 is FYNNEI. V lost 7 bases and J 0 bases, leaving 12 bases between the germline ends. The CDR3 contains 14 residues. CDR3 sequence (DNA): TGTGCCAGCAATCCGACAGCTGCTAACTATGGCTACACCTTC. This gives the protein CASNPTAANYGYTF.

V is TRBV11-2 and J is TRBJ1-4; TRBD1 matches 7 bases. CDR3 size: 17 residues. CDR1 and CDR2 (germline): SGHAT, FQNNGV. V shed 3 bases, J shed 0 bases, and the junction held 7 bases outside the gene matches. The CDR3 DNA sequence: TGTGCCAGCAGCTTGGGACAGTTGAGTGCAACTAATGAAAAACTGTTTTTT. Translating gives CASSLGQLSATNEKLFF.

V gene TRBV28 combines with J gene TRBJ1-4; D gene uncertain. Germline lookup yields CDR1 MDHEN and CDR2 SYDVKM. The ends were cut back, 3 bases at V and 10 bases at J, with 18 bases in the middle. This CDR3 has 15 amino acids. CDR3 sequence (DNA): TGTGCCAGCAGTTTGTCAGGACCTTTAAGCGGAAAACTGTTTTTT. As protein: CASSLSGPLSGKLFF.

V and J are TRBV28 and TRBJ2-3; no reliable D call. The CDR3 consists of 12 residues. V was pared by 3 bases and J by 9 bases, with 10 bases between. Per the germline V gene, CDR1 is MDHEN and CDR2 is SYDVKM. The CDR3 here is CASSFVGSTQYF. CDR3 nucleotides: TGTGCCAGCAGTTTTGTGGGGTCAACGCAGTATTTT.

The chain joins TRBV19 to TRBJ1-1; maybe TRBD1 (5 bases). Germline CDR1 is LNHDA and CDR2 is SQIVND (reference sequence). V was trimmed by 5 bases and J by 5 bases, leaving 15 bases between them. The CDR3 is made up of 14 amino acids. The CDR3 DNA follows: TGTGCCAGTAGTGCGGACACTCTTCGGACTGAAGCTTTCTTT. Protein sequence: CASSADTLRTEAFF.